The clone carrying this T cell receptor beta chain was detected a few times. Its antigen remains unidentified. This sample was included in a study of beta chain features in type 1 diabetes. On the study more broadly: Analysis included roughly 100 million sorted cells drawn from all samples.

The investigators reverse transcribed all of the isolated RNA, so they sequenced expressed TCRB transcripts. Repertoires were generated with immunoSEQ multiplex PCR, while TCRdb's copy carries only in-frame clones and drops some. The sample has over 650,000 clones; around 15% are singletons. Each sorted fraction was over 95% pure. There are 15 residues in the CDR3. Unmatched junction bases numbered 9, after V lost 2 bases and J lost 6 bases. The germline V gene encodes CDR1 SGHDN and CDR2 FVKESK. The study's findings and limits: Shortening that was moderate but significant affected the TCRB CDR3s of Type 1 diabetes patients in all four CD4+ subsets.

The clonotype comes from a man aged 18 to 29 with type 1 diabetes. The sequenced sample consisted of naive CD4+ T cells from blood. The chain has TRBV14 and TRBJ2-5; 7 bases are shared with TRBD2. CDR3 region: CASSQPGARGKTQYF. The CDR3 region has the DNA TGTGCCAGCAGCCAACCGGGAGCGCGGGGGAAGACCCAGTACTTC.